A single sample is the source of the 32 T cell receptor beta chains below, sequenced in a study of blood T cell repertoires in COVID-19 (dated by TCRdb to 2019 to 2021). Library creation used the immunoSEQ multiplex PCR assay. This immuneACCESS table, as held by TCRdb, lists in-frame sequences with V and J called but not all clones. Of the missing ones, under half trace to an unresolved V gene in checked studies; the others have no known cause. This sample comprises fewer than 300,000 clones, more than 85% of them detected only once. Together, the top ten hold 2% to 3% of the sample. Input material: peripheral blood. These receptors were obtained from a person aged 18-29 years with COVID-19, enrolled during active disease.

The V gene is TRBV6-1, the J gene TRBJ2-7; 7 nucleotides match TRBD1. The germline CDR1 and CDR2 sequences are MNHNS and SASEGT. This CDR3 comprises 16 residues. V dropped 0 bases and J dropped 2; count of bases not matched to a gene: 7. The CDR3 region has the DNA TGTGCCAGCAGTGAAGCGACCCGGACAGGCCCCTACGAGCAGTACTTC. This codes for CASSEATRTGPYEQYF.

V usage is TRBV2 and J usage is TRBJ2-1; TRBD2 agrees at 10 bases. Unmatched junction bases numbered 8, after V lost 5 bases and J lost 7 bases. In germline, CDR1 is SNHLY, CDR2 FYNNEI. The CDR3 totals 15 residues. This CDR3 reads CASSKGLADLNEQFF. DNA for the CDR3: TGTGCCAGCAGTAAAGGACTAGCGGACCTAAATGAGCAGTTCTTC. The variable domain in full, completed from reference TRBV2 and TRBJ2-1, reads EPEVTQTPSHQVTQMGQEVILRCVPISNHLYFYWYRQILGQKVEFLVSFYNNEISEKSEIFDDQFSVERPDGSNFTLKIRSTKLEDSAMYFCASSKGLADLNEQFFGPGTRLTVL.

V and J are TRBV6-6 and TRBJ1-1; no firm D call. CDR3 length: 14 amino acids. Germline-derived CDR1 and CDR2 are MNHNY and SVGAGI (reference sequence). V shed 6 bases and J shed 6 bases, with 17 bases lying between them. CDR3 sequence: CASSNPLMRSEAFF. In DNA, the CDR3 is TGTGCCAGCAGCAATCCCCTTATGAGGTCTGAAGCTTTCTTT.

J is TRBJ2-4 and V is TRBV7-2; D is perhaps TRBD2 (6 bases). Germline lookup yields CDR1 SGHTA and CDR2 FQGNSA. V was cut by 4 bases and J by 6 bases, with 16 bases left in between. CDR3 length equals 15 residues. This CDR3 reads CASSYTAGVGNIQYF. The CDR3 DNA follows: TGTGCCAGCAGCTACACAGCGGGCGTTGGAAACATTCAGTACTTC.

The chain carries TRBV5-6 and TRBJ2-5; D gene ambiguous. Trimming took 0 bases from V and 4 from J, leaving 7 bases between them. Germline CDR1 reads SGHDT; CDR2 reads YYEEEE. The length of the CDR3 is 13 residues. The CDR3 DNA sequence: TGTGCCAGCAGCTTGGGCCAGCGAGAGACCCAGTACTTC. Translating it yields CASSLGQRETQYF.

The CDR3 sequence: CASSTGLTTGELFF. The CDR3 region has the DNA TGCGCCAGCAGCACGGGACTTACTACCGGGGAGCTGTTTTTT. The gene calls are TRBV5-1 and TRBJ2-2, with D tentatively TRBD2 (6 bases). Germline V gene data show CDR1 as SGHRS and CDR2 as YFSETQ. V dropped 4 bases and J dropped 5 bases, with 12 bases sitting between them. The CDR3 length is 14 residues.

The genes are TRBV27 and TRBJ2-5; D gene uncertain. Per germline, CDR1 MNHEY and CDR2 SMNVEV (reference sequence). V gave up 0 bases and J gave up 5 bases, with 16 bases separating them. This CDR3 contains 16 residues. The CDR3 DNA reads TGTGCCAGCAGTTTATCGAGAGGAACTTTTAGGGAGACCCAGTACTTC. Encoded protein: CASSLSRGTFRETQYF.

The chain couples TRBV19 to TRBJ1-3; D unresolved. This CDR3 contains 16 residues. Germline assignment: CDR1 LNHDA and CDR2 SQIVND (reference sequence). V lost 3 bases and J lost 0, with 12 bases in between. Here the CDR3 reads CASSMSRRSSGNTIYF. Here the CDR3 DNA reads TGTGCCAGTAGTATGAGTCGGCGGAGCTCTGGAAACACCATATATTTT.

This chain connects TRBV29-1 to TRBJ2-1; 8 nucleotides agree with TRBD2. The ends lost 2 bases at V and 9 bases at J; junction bases unmatched: 9. CDR3 length: 14 amino acids. Germline CDR1 SQVTM, CDR2 ANQGSEA. CDR3 nucleotide sequence: TGCAGCGTTGAAAGCCCCAGGCTAGCGGGTGAGCAGTTCTTC. This translates into CSVESPRLAGEQFF.

This clone was seen a handful of times. The chain employs TRBV7-2 and TRBJ2-7, with TRBD2 matching 8 bases. The junction had 8 bases not matched to a gene; V was cut back by 0 bases and J by 7 bases. Germline lookup yields CDR1 SGHTA and CDR2 FQGNSA. The CDR3 spans 15 residues. DNA of the CDR3: TGTGCCAGCAGCTTAGCGTATGCGGGAGGAAGGGAGCAGTACTTC. Amino acid sequence: CASSLAYAGGREQYF. Together with reference TRBV7-2 and TRBJ2-7, the CDR3 gives the full variable domain: GAGVSQSPSNKVTEKGKDVELRCDPISGHTALYWYRQSLGQGLEFLIYFQGNSAPDKSGLPSDRFSAERTGGSVSTLTIQRTQQEDSAVYLCASSLAYAGGREQYFGPGTRLTVT.

This clone was seen more than once but under ten times. This specimen includes other DNA sequences encoding the same CDR3. This chain connects TRBV5-1 to TRBJ1-1, with D uncertain. The CDR3 consists of 13 residues. Germline V gives CDR1 SGHRS, CDR2 YFSETQ. V dropped 1 base and J dropped 3 bases, with 7 bases sitting between them. CDR3 in amino acids: CASSLKLDTEAFF. The CDR3 region has the DNA TGCGCCAGCAGCTTGAAGCTGGACACTGAAGCTTTCTTT.

This clone was found a few times. V and J are TRBV2 and TRBJ1-6; the match to TRBD1 covers 10 bases. This CDR3 comprises 13 residues. Trimming took 10 bases from V and 7 from J; bases not matched to a gene: 4. Germline V lookup: CDR1 SNHLY, CDR2 FYNNEI. CDR3 region: CATGQGENSPLHF. For the CDR3, the DNA is TGTGCCACAGGACAGGGGGAAAATTCACCCCTCCACTTT.

In the case of this clone: Different DNA sequences within this sample yield the same CDR3. V and J are TRBV10-2 and TRBJ1-5; unclear D gene. The ends were cut back, 3 bases at V and 2 bases at J, with 11 bases in the middle. The CDR3 extends over 15 amino acids. Germline loops: CDR1 WSHSY, CDR2 SAAADI. The CDR3 is CASSERGLGNQPQHF. CDR3 coding DNA: TGCGCCAGCAGTGAACGGGGTTTGGGCAATCAGCCCCAGCATTTT.

The genes are TRBV10-3 and TRBJ2-7; D not certain. The length of the CDR3 is 12 residues. Germline values: CDR1 ENHRY, CDR2 SYGVKD. Trimming pared 7 bases from V and 5 bases from J, leaving 12 bases between. The CDR3 DNA is TGTGCCATCAAACCTAGTTCTGACGAGCAGTACTTC. Its protein is CAIKPSSDEQYF.

Of note for this clone: The same CDR3 is also encoded by other DNA sequences in this sample. The chain employs TRBV2 and TRBJ1-1; D remains ambiguous. This CDR3 is built from 13 residues. V was cut by 7 bases and J by 0 bases, with 9 bases left in between. In germline, CDR1 is SNHLY, CDR2 FYNNEI. The CDR3 reads CASTEGVNTEAFF. CDR3 coding DNA: TGTGCCAGCACAGAGGGTGTGAACACTGAAGCTTTCTTT. Variable domain in full (rest from reference TRBV2 and TRBJ1-1): EPEVTQTPSHQVTQMGQEVILRCVPISNHLYFYWYRQILGQKVEFLVSFYNNEISEKSEIFDDQFSVERPDGSNFTLKIRSTKLEDSAMYFCASTEGVNTEAFFGQGTRLTVV.

V is TRBV9 and J is TRBJ2-1; D uncertain. CDR1 and CDR2 (germline): SGDLS, YYNGEE. V gave up 0 bases and J gave up 7 bases, with 5 bases separating them. The CDR3 is 12 residues long. The CDR3 DNA follows: TGTGCCAGCAGCGTAGGGCAGAATGAGCAGTTCTTC. Its translation is CASSVGQNEQFF.

The CDR3 is CASSLDLANYGYTF. The CDR3 DNA is TGTGCCAGCAGCTTAGACTTGGCGAACTATGGCTACACCTTC. The V and J genes are TRBV5-4 and TRBJ1-2; no clear D gene. V dropped 2 bases and J dropped 2 bases, with 10 bases sitting between them. The CDR3 has 14 residues. Per germline, CDR1 SGHNT and CDR2 YYREEE (reference sequence).

This rearrangement joins TRBV6-2 or TRBV6-3 to TRBJ1-2, with D perhaps TRBD1 (5 bases). V dropped 5 bases and J dropped 2 bases, with 12 bases sitting between them. The CDR3 consists of 14 residues. The germline V gene has CDR1 MNHEY and CDR2 SVGEGT. The CDR3 reads CASSRQNVNYGYTF. In DNA, the CDR3 is TGTGCCAGCAGTCGACAGAATGTCAACTATGGCTACACCTTC.

The gene calls are TRBV6-5 and TRBJ2-7, with TRBD1 matching 8 bases. Looked up from germline, CDR1 is MNHEY and CDR2 is SVGAGI. J lost 7 bases, V lost 8 bases, and 1 base had no gene match. CDR3 length equals 10 residues. CDR3 region: CASGDREQYF. The DNA for the CDR3 is TGTGCCAGCGGGGACAGGGAGCAGTACTTC.

V and J are TRBV7-9 and TRBJ1-1; 7 bases line up with TRBD1. Trimming at V came to 5 bases and at J to 0 bases, leaving 9 bases not matched to a gene. This CDR3 is built from 16 residues. Looked up from germline, CDR1 is SEHNR and CDR2 is FQNEAQ (reference sequence). CDR3 DNA sequence: TGTGCCAGCAGCCCTAACAGGGGAGAGATGAACACTGAAGCTTTCTTT. Translation gives CASSPNRGEMNTEAFF. Complete variable domain (other parts from reference TRBV7-9 and TRBJ1-1): DTGVSQNPRHKITKRGQNVTFRCDPISEHNRLYWYRQTLGQGPEFLTYFQNEAQLEKSRLLSDRFSAERPKGSFSTLEIQRTEQGDSAMYLCASSPNRGEMNTEAFFGQGTRLTVV.

J is TRBJ1-1 and V is TRBV24-1; 9 bases agree with TRBD1. This CDR3 is built from 12 residues. Germline trimming cut 5 bases from V and 8 bases from J; bases unmatched to any gene: 2. CDR1 is KGHDR and CDR2 is SFDVKD in the germline V gene. The DNA of the CDR3 is TGTGCCACCAGTGCAGGGACAGGGGAAGCTTTCTTT. It codes for CATSAGTGEAFF.

The chain is built from TRBV19 and TRBJ2-5; 7 nucleotides agree with TRBD1. The CDR3 extends over 13 amino acids. Germline V gene sequence: CDR1 LNHDA, CDR2 SQIVND (reference sequence). Trimming removed 6 bases from V and 4 bases from J; junction bases left unmatched: 5. In DNA, the CDR3 is TGTGCCAGTAGCAGGGACAGAGGAGAGACCCAGTACTTC. Translating it yields CASSRDRGETQYF.

V and J are TRBV9 and TRBJ2-1; 8 bases line up with TRBD2. This CDR3 spans 14 amino acids. V was clipped by 7 bases and J by 3 bases; unmatched bases: 6. CDR1 and CDR2 (germline): SGDLS, YYNGEE. CDR3 bases: TGTGCCAGCGGGGCGGGAGGTGACTACAATGAGCAGTTCTTC. Its translation: CASGAGGDYNEQFF.

This clone occurred once. This chain joins TRBV4-3 and TRBJ2-7, with 7 bases matching TRBD2. CDR1 and CDR2 (germline): LGHNA, YSLEER. The CDR3 has 15 residues. With V trimmed by 4 bases and J by 5 bases, 11 bases remained unmatched. CDR3 region: CASSPLYGGSDEQYF. The CDR3 nucleotides are TGCGCCAGCAGCCCGTTATACGGGGGGTCGGACGAGCAGTACTTC.

This clone was counted once. The rearrangement joins TRBV3-1 (or the pseudogene TRBV3-2) to TRBJ2-2; TRBD1 might be the D (6 bases). The CDR3 runs 17 residues. With 4 bases removed from V and 7 bases from J, the gap between germline ends came to 22 bases. CDR1 is LGHDT and CDR2 is YNNKEL in the germline V gene (reference sequence). The CDR3 loop is CASSPQGRVWNVGELFF. The CDR3 nucleotides read TGTGCCAGCAGCCCTCAGGGGCGCGTATGGAATGTCGGGGAGCTGTTTTTT.

The chain's CDR3 is CASSFLGDADTQYF. CDR3 coding DNA: TGTGCCAGCAGTTTTCTGGGAGATGCAGATACGCAGTATTTT. This chain connects TRBV28 to TRBJ2-3, with D possibly TRBD2 on 5 matching bases. From germline, CDR1 is MDHEN and CDR2 SYDVKM. V lost 3 bases and J 4 bases, leaving 11 bases between the germline ends. CDR3 length: 14 residues.

The rearrangement uses TRBV7-9 and TRBJ2-2, with TRBD2 matching over 7 bases. This CDR3 comprises 17 residues. The trim removed 0 bases at V and 2 bases at J, leaving 6 bases unmatched. CDR1 is SEHNR and CDR2 is FQNEAQ in the germline V gene (reference sequence). The CDR3 spells CASSLALAEGNTGELFF. The CDR3 DNA follows: TGTGCCAGCAGCTTAGCGCTAGCGGAGGGAAACACCGGGGAGCTGTTTTTT.

The chain couples TRBV4-1 to TRBJ1-6, with 8 bases identical to TRBD1. Germline assignment: CDR1 MGHRA and CDR2 YSYEKL. The CDR3 sequence is 15 residues long. V trimming: 4 bases; J trimming: 5 bases; junction bases outside the gene matches: 4. CDR3 sequence reads: CASSLRGQDNSPLHF. The CDR3 DNA follows: TGCGCCAGCAGCCTCCGGGGACAGGATAATTCACCCCTCCACTTT.

The chain uses TRBV6-5 and TRBJ2-3, with 9 bases matching TRBD1. This CDR3 has 15 amino acids. The germline V gene has CDR1 MNHEY and CDR2 SVGAGI. J gave up 2 bases and V 8 bases, and 8 bases lay outside the gene matches. The CDR3 is CASADRGTNTDTQYF. The CDR3, as DNA: TGTGCCAGCGCCGACAGGGGGACTAACACAGATACGCAGTATTTT.

In DNA, the CDR3 is TGTGCCAGCACTTGGACAGCAGAGACCCAGTACTTC. Amino acid sequence: CASTWTAETQYF. V gene TRBV2 combines with J gene TRBJ2-5; maybe TRBD1 (6 bases). The CDR3 consists of 12 residues. The V end lost 7 bases, the J end lost 4 bases, and 10 bases lay between the germline ends. Germline CDR1 SNHLY, CDR2 FYNNEI.

The chain recombines TRBV5-1 with TRBJ2-2; 7 bases line up with TRBD1. Germline V gene lookup returns CDR1 SGHRS and CDR2 YFSETQ. The CDR3 consists of 15 residues. V dropped 3 bases and J dropped 3; count of bases not matched to a gene: 5. CDR3: CASSSGTVDTGELFF. In DNA form, the CDR3 reads TGCGCCAGCAGCTCCGGGACAGTAGACACCGGGGAGCTGTTTTTT.

V usage is TRBV6-5 and J usage is TRBJ2-2; 9 nucleotides match TRBD1. Losses at the gene ends were 8 bases for V and 7 bases for J; bases not matched to a gene: 5. Germline V gene data show CDR1 as MNHEY and CDR2 as SVGAGI. The CDR3 loop spans 13 amino acids. CDR3 sequence: CASGTGRFGELFF. The CDR3 DNA sequence: TGTGCCAGCGGGACAGGGAGGTTCGGGGAGCTGTTTTTT.